Below, 15 T cell receptor beta chains from the same sample are listed, as sequenced in a study of cytomegalovirus exposure and HLA in healthy donors. Amplification used 60 Vbeta primers and 13 Jbeta primers. Here immunoSEQ multiplex PCR was the method, and the copy in TCRdb shows in-frame clones only, minus some. The sample table includes 40,000 to 60,000 clones. Sequences were obtained from PBMCs. The receptors here all came from a female donor in good health and CMV-seronegative.

The chain recombines TRBV4-1 with TRBJ2-7; a weak D match, TRBD1 (5 bases). Trimming took 0 bases from V and 3 from J, leaving 6 bases between them. This CDR3 has 13 residues. The germline V gene encodes CDR1 MGHRA and CDR2 YSYEKL. The CDR3 loop is CASSQDDSYEQYF. CDR3 DNA sequence: TGCGCCAGCAGCCAAGATGACAGCTACGAGCAGTACTTC.

CDR3 bases: TGTGCCAGCAGCTCCGGGACTGAAGCTTTCTTT. It is translated as CASSSGTEAFF. This chain uses TRBV7-6 with TRBJ1-1; no clear D. V shed 4 bases and J shed 5 bases, with 5 bases lying between them. The CDR3 consists of 11 residues. Germline loops: CDR1 SGHVS, CDR2 FNYEAQ.

The rearrangement links TRBV7-9 to TRBJ2-7, with D uncertain. The V end lost 5 bases, the J end lost 4 bases, and 18 bases lay between the germline ends. Per the germline V gene, CDR1 is SEHNR and CDR2 is FQNEAQ (reference sequence). The CDR3 is 15 residues long. Written as DNA, the CDR3 is TGTGCCAGCAGCCGAGATCCCTCCCGAAATTACGAGCAGTACTTC. Amino acids: CASSRDPSRNYEQYF. The entire variable domain, with the rest obtained from reference TRBV7-9 and TRBJ2-7, is as follows: DTGVSQNPRHKITKRGQNVTFRCDPISEHNRLYWYRQTLGQGPEFLTYFQNEAQLEKSRLLSDRFSAERPKGSFSTLEIQRTEQGDSAMYLCASSRDPSRNYEQYFGPGTRLTVT.

The chain has TRBV6-6 and TRBJ1-1; 9 bases align to TRBD1. The CDR3 is made up of 16 amino acids. The germline CDR1 and CDR2 sequences are MNHNY and SVGAGI (reference sequence). V lost 6 bases, J lost 4 bases, and 12 bases stayed unmatched. CDR3 region: CASRPEYGQGTTEAFF. CDR3 coding DNA: TGTGCCAGCAGGCCTGAGTATGGACAGGGGACCACTGAAGCTTTCTTT.

This chain uses TRBV30 with TRBJ1-2; D is possibly TRBD1 (6 bases). V gave up 0 bases and J gave up 7 bases, with 9 bases separating them. The CDR3 has 12 residues. Germline assignment: CDR1 GTSNPN and CDR2 SVGIG (reference sequence). The DNA for the CDR3 is TGTGCCTGGAGTGTAAGGGGGATTGGCTACACCTTC. Translated: CAWSVRGIGYTF.

The V and J genes are TRBV7-9 and TRBJ2-1; TRBD1 is a possible D gene (8 bases). Germline V gene lookup returns CDR1 SEHNR and CDR2 FQNEAQ (reference sequence). The CDR3 length is 14 residues. The V gene lost 5 bases and the J gene lost 8 bases, with 16 bases spanning the gap. The CDR3 protein is CASSIYRGGDEQFF. The CDR3 DNA is TGTGCCAGCAGCATATACAGGGGGGGCGATGAGCAGTTCTTC.

The gene calls are TRBV9 and TRBJ2-1, with TRBD2 as a possible D gene (6 bases). There are 14 residues in the CDR3. The V gene's germline CDR1 is SGDLS and CDR2 YYNGEE. V lost 4 bases and J lost 10, with 18 bases in between. Here the CDR3 DNA reads TGTGCCAGCAGCATTCGAAAGGAGGGACCCGAGCAGTTCTTC. Its translation is CASSIRKEGPEQFF.

V is TRBV19 and J is TRBJ1-1; D call uncertain. The V end lost 8 bases, the J end lost 10 bases, and 14 bases lay between the germline ends. CDR1 is LNHDA, CDR2 SQIVND, per germline (reference sequence). This CDR3 region has 11 residues. The CDR3 nucleotides read TGTGCCAGTGGGGAGGTCGTCGGAGCTTTCTTT. Protein: CASGEVVGAFF.

The V and J genes are TRBV7-6 and TRBJ2-2; 7 bases fit TRBD1. CDR1 and CDR2 (germline): SGHVS, FNYEAQ. This CDR3 spans 16 amino acids. Losses at the gene ends were 1 base for V and 4 bases for J; bases not matched to a gene: 6. CDR3 DNA: TGTGCCAGCAGCTTAGAGACAGGGCGCGCCACCGGGGAGCTGTTTTTT. It is translated as CASSLETGRATGELFF.

The rearrangement links TRBV6-5 to TRBJ1-2, with D possibly matching TRBD1 (6 bases). CDR1 and CDR2 from the germline V gene are MNHEY and SVGAGI. The CDR3 covers 15 residues. The germline V and J ends were trimmed by 5 bases and 5 bases, with 18 bases remaining between them. The CDR3 nucleotides are TGTGCCAGCAGTCCTAATACAGGGACTAGTTATGGCTACACCTTC. As protein: CASSPNTGTSYGYTF.

This chain connects TRBV30 to TRBJ1-1; D is unclear. The CDR3 runs 12 residues. Trimming took off 4 bases at V and 7 bases at J, with 13 bases between the two ends. The V gene's germline CDR1 is GTSNPN and CDR2 SVGIG (reference sequence). CDR3 in DNA: TGTGCCTGGACCTGGGGAGCGATTGAAGCTTTCTTT. Its translation is CAWTWGAIEAFF.

The chain couples TRBV4-2 to TRBJ1-1; TRBD1 matches 9 bases. Germline CDR1 reads LGHNA; CDR2 reads YNFKEQ. V lost 1 base to trimming and J lost 4 bases; unmatched junction nucleotides: 7. There are 16 residues in the CDR3. CDR3 DNA: TGTGCCAGCAGCCAAGTAATGGACAGGGGAGGCACTGAAGCTTTCTTT. Translated: CASSQVMDRGGTEAFF.

The chain joins TRBV5-1 to TRBJ2-7, with D tentatively TRBD2 (6 bases). The CDR3 is 14 residues long. Germline lookup yields CDR1 SGHRS and CDR2 YFSETQ. V was clipped by 0 bases and J by 7 bases, with 14 bases between them. The CDR3 here is CASSLDLVAGEQYF. The DNA of the CDR3 is TGCGCCAGCAGCTTGGACTTAGTGGCGGGAGAGCAGTACTTC.

The chain uses TRBV7-2 and TRBJ2-3, with 8 bases aligning to TRBD2. Trimming took 1 base from V and 4 from J; bases not matched to a gene: 7. The CDR3 covers 16 residues. Germline CDR1 is SGHTA and CDR2 is FQGNSA. CDR3 loop: CASSLVGRGGSDTQYF. The DNA for the CDR3 is TGTGCCAGCAGCTTAGTGGGACGGGGGGGTTCAGATACGCAGTATTTT.

This chain uses TRBV2 with TRBJ2-6; TRBD1 matches 8 bases. From germline, CDR1 is SNHLY and CDR2 FYNNEI. CDR3 length: 15 residues. J lost 4 bases, V lost 4 bases, and 3 bases had no gene match. The CDR3, as DNA: TGTGCCAGCAGTGGAACAGGGGGAGGGGCCAACGTCCTGACTTTC. It translates to CASSGTGGGANVLTF. Looking up the rest from reference TRBV2 and TRBJ2-6 gives the full variable domain: EPEVTQTPSHQVTQMGQEVILRCVPISNHLYFYWYRQILGQKVEFLVSFYNNEISEKSEIFDDQFSVERPDGSNFTLKIRSTKLEDSAMYFCASSGTGGGANVLTFGAGSRLTVL.